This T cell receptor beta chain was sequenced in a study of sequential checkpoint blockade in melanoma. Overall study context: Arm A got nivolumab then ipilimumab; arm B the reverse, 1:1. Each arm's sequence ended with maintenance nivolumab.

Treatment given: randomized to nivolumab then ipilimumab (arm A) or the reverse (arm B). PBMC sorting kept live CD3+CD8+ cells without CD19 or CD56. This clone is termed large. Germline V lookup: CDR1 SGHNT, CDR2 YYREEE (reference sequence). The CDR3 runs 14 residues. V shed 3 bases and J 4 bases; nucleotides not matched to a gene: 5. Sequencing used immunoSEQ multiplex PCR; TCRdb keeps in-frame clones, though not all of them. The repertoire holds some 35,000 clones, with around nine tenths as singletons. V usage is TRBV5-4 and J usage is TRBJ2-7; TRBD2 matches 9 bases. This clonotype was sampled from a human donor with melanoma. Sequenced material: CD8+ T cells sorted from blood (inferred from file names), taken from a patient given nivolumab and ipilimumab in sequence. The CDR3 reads CASSYSGSRYEQYF. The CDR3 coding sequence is TGTGCCAGCAGCTATAGCGGGAGTCGTTACGAGCAGTACTTC. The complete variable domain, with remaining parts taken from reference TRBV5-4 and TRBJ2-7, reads ETGVTQSPTHLIKTRGQQVTLRCSSQSGHNTVSWYQQALGQGPQFIFQYYREEENGRGNFPPRFSGLQFPNYSSELNVNALELDDSALYLCASSYSGSRYEQYFGPGTRLTVT.